This entry describes one T cell receptor (beta chain). What it binds is not known. People who had autoimmune disease history or systemic immunosuppression were excluded. These data belong to a study of OX40 agonist ivuxolimab in advanced cancers. Points from the study as a whole: Clones of CD4+ and CD8+ blood T cells grew by week 6 at doses of 0.1 to 3.0 mg/kg.

TCRdb keeps only in-frame clones here, not all; method: immunoSEQ multiplex PCR. The sample records roughly 73,000 clones, 70% to 90% being singletons. CDR3 size: 14 residues. The germline V gene encodes CDR1 SGHRS and CDR2 YFSETQ. V lost 3 bases and J lost 6, with 16 bases in between. The material sequenced was CD4+ or CD8+ T cells sorted from blood, taken in a trial of the OX40 agonist ivuxolimab. V is TRBV5-1 and J is TRBJ2-7, with TRBD2 as a possible D gene (6 bases). This TCR came from an adult with an advanced solid tumor such as melanoma, head and neck, liver or kidney cancer. CDR3 nucleotide sequence: TGCGCCAGCAGCTCTGGGGAGGTGGGGACCGAGCAGTACTTC. The encoded protein is CASSSGEVGTEQYF. Full variable domain (rest looked up from reference TRBV5-1 and TRBJ2-7): KAGVTQTPRYLIKTRGQQVTLSCSPISGHRSVSWYQQTPGQGLQFLFEYFSETQRNKGNFPGRFSGRQFSNSRSEMNVSTLELGDSALYLCASSSGEVGTEQYFGPGTRLTVT.